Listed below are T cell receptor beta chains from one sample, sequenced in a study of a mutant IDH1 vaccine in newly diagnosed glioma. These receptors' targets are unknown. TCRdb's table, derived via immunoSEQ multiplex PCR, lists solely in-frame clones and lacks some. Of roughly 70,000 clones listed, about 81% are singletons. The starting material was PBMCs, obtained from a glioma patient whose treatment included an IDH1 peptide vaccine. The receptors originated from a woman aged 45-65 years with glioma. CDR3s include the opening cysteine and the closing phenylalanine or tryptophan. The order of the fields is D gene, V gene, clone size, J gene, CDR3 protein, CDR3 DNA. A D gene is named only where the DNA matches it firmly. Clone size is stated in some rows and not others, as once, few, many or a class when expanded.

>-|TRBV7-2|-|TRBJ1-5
CASSFKSSSNQPQHF
TGTGCCAGCAGCTTTAAATCTTCTAGCAATCAGCCCCAGCATTTT
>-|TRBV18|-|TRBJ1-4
CASSTGQAGEKLFF
TGTGCCAGCTCGACGGGACAAGCCGGAGAAAAACTGTTTTTT
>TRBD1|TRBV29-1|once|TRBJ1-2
CSARQGGYYGYTF
TGCAGCGCCCGACAGGGAGGCTACTATGGCTACACCTTC
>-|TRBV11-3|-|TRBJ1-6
CASSPRGGTQRSPLHF
TGTGCCAGCAGCCCCCGTGGAGGAACACAACGTTCACCCCTCCACTTT
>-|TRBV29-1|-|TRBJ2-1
CSVALYNEQFF
TGCAGCGTTGCACTATACAATGAGCAGTTCTTC
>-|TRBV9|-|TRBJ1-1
CASSRRKNTEAFF
TGTGCCAGCAGCCGGCGGAAGAACACTGAAGCTTTCTTT
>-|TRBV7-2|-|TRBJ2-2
CASSLYIGGELFF
TGTGCCAGCAGCTTATATATTGGCGGGGAGCTGTTTTTT
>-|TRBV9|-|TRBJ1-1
CASNPGLMNTEAFF
TGTGCCAGCAACCCAGGCCTGATGAACACTGAAGCTTTCTTT
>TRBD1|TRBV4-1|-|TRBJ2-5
CASSPTPDRGRLQETQYF
TGCGCCAGCAGCCCCACCCCGGACAGGGGGCGACTCCAAGAGACCCAGTACTTC
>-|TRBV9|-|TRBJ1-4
CASSVAQAATNEKLFF
TGTGCCAGCAGCGTAGCGCAGGCTGCAACTAATGAAAAACTGTTTTTT
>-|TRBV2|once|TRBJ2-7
CASREVGGHSYEQYF
TGTGCCAGCAGGGAGGTGGGCGGGCACTCCTACGAGCAGTACTTC
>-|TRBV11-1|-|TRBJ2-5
CASSLDTGSAETQYF
TGTGCCAGCAGCTTAGATACAGGGAGCGCAGAGACCCAGTACTTC
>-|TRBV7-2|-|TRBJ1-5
CASSFSGVSNQPQHF
TGTGCCAGCAGCTTCTCCGGGGTGAGCAATCAGCCCCAGCATTTT
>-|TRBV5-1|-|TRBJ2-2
CASSQAILGTGELFF
TGCGCCAGCAGCCAAGCGATTCTGGGCACCGGGGAGCTGTTTTTT
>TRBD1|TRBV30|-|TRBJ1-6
CAWGDSNNSPLHF
TGTGCCTGGGGGGACAGTAATAATTCACCCCTCCACTTT
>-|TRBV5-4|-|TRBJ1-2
CASSLEGGNYGYTF
TGTGCCAGCAGCTTGGAGGGGGGGAACTATGGCTACACCTTC
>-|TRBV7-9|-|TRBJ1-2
CASSLARYGYTF
TGTGCCAGCAGCTTAGCGCGGTATGGCTACACCTTC
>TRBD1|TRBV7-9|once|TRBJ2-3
CASSKGQGDTDTQYF
TGTGCCAGCAGCAAGGGACAGGGTGATACAGATACGCAGTATTTT
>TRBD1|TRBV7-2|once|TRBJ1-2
CASSGLDRVATGYTF
TGTGCCAGCAGCGGACTTGACAGGGTCGCTACGGGCTACACCTTC
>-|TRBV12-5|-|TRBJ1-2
CASGLTTGYGYTF
TGTGCTAGTGGTTTGACCACAGGCTATGGCTACACCTTC
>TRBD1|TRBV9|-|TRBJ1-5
CASSGGTAGQPQHF
TGTGCCAGCAGCGGAGGGACAGCTGGTCAGCCCCAGCATTTT
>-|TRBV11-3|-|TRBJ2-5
CASSQSGETQYF
TGTGCCAGCAGCCAATCGGGGGAGACCCAGTACTTC
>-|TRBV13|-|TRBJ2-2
CASSLEGRNTGELFF
TGTGCCAGCAGCTTAGAAGGTCGGAACACCGGGGAGCTGTTTTTT
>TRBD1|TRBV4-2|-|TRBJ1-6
CASSQTGTGAGNSPLHF
TGTGCCAGCAGCCAGACTGGGACAGGGGCAGGGAATTCACCCCTCCACTTT
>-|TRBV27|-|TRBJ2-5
CASSIADSPRETQYF
TGTGCCAGCAGTATCGCGGACAGCCCAAGGGAGACCCAGTACTTC
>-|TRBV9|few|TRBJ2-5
CASSVGTLPQETQYF
TGTGCCAGCAGCGTAGGGACCCTCCCGCAAGAGACCCAGTACTTC
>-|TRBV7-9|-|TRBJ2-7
CASSLVRGGYEQYF
TGTGCCAGCAGCTTGGTCAGGGGGGGGTACGAGCAGTACTTC
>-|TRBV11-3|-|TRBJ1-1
CASSFSGVDTEAFF
TGTGCCAGCAGCTTCAGCGGAGTCGACACTGAAGCTTTCTTT
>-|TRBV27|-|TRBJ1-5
CASNMDINQPQHF
TGTGCCAGCAATATGGACATCAATCAGCCCCAGCATTTT
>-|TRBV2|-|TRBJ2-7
CASRQRLRYEQYF
TGTGCCAGCAGACAGCGCCTACGGTACGAGCAGTACTTC
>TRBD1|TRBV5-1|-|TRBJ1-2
CASSLTGDSNYGYTF
TGCGCCAGCAGCTTAACAGGGGACTCTAACTATGGCTACACCTTC
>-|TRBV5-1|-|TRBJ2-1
CASSSAGGYNEQFF
TGCGCCAGCAGCTCCGCAGGCGGTTACAATGAGCAGTTCTTC
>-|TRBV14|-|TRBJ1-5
CASSGGSGNQPQHF
TGTGCCAGCAGTGGTGGATCGGGCAATCAGCCCCAGCATTTT
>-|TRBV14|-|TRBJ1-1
CASSQTTGWGTEAFF
TGTGCCAGCAGCCAAACGACGGGCTGGGGCACTGAAGCTTTCTTT
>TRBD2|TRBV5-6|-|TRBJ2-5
CASSSRRAGAQETQYF
TGTGCCAGCAGCTCTAGACGAGCGGGGGCCCAAGAGACCCAGTACTTC
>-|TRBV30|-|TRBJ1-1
CAWDRALAGAFF
TGTGCCTGGGACCGGGCCCTCGCTGGAGCTTTCTTT
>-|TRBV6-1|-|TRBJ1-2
CASSEALTDYGYTF
TGTGCCAGCAGTGAAGCGCTGACCGATTATGGCTACACCTTC
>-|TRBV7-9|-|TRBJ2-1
CASSLEGSPYNEQFF
TGTGCCAGCAGCTTAGAAGGATCGCCCTACAATGAGCAGTTCTTC
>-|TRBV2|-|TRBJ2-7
CASSRSSYEQYF
TGTGCCAGCAGTCGCAGCTCCTACGAGCAGTACTTC
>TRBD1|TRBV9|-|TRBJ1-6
CASSVTGVLLDSPLHF
TGTGCCAGCAGCGTGACAGGGGTCCTATTGGATTCACCCCTCCACTTT
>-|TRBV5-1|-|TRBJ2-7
CASSLRLASAYEQYF
TGCGCCAGCAGCTTGAGGTTAGCGAGCGCCTACGAGCAGTACTTC
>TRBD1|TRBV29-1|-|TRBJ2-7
CSARTGLYEQYF
TGCAGCGCCCGGACAGGGCTCTACGAGCAGTACTTC
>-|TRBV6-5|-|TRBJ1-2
CASSSGTPGGYGYTF
TGTGCCAGCAGTTCAGGGACGCCCGGGGGGTATGGCTACACCTTC
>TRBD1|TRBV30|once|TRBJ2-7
CAWGQANLLSF
TGTGCCTGGGGACAGGCAAACCTTCTGTCCTTC
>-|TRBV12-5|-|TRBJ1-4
CASGLMEGSTNEKLFF
TGTGCTAGTGGTTTGATGGAGGGATCAACTAATGAAAAACTGTTTTTT
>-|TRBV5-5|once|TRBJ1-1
CASSTGDRIPMKAFF
TGTGCCAGCAGCACAGGAGACAGGATACCAATGAAAGCTTTCTTT